This TCR beta chain derives from a study of regulatory T cells in long-lasting Graves disease. Findings of the study overall: Persistent disease favored TRBV28, TRBJ1-2 and TRBJ2-5. The persistent group shared roughly 2,700 public clonotypes, more than the 966 shared by new patients.

Arm-PCR with iRepertoire HTBI primers amplified the CDR3 regions for these TCR beta libraries. Via MiXCR, TCRdb re-called the multiplex PCR reads, giving one row per CDR3 protein. The table has some 330,000 distinct CDR3 sequences, about 10% seen once. This clonotype was recorded many times. Its cognate antigen is unknown. The CDR3 has 13 residues. The V and J ends lost 1 base and 4 bases respectively, with 7 bases between them. Germline CDR1 and CDR2: LGHNA and YSLEER. The time point: newly diagnosed GD, antithyroid drugs for less than 3 months. Researchers made the TCR library from RNA that was extracted from PBMCs. These data also featured in a second study, about T cells in Graves' hyperthyroidism and ophthalmopathy.

The TCR was taken from a young woman with Graves disease. The specimen comprised peripheral blood mononuclear cells (PBMCs), sampled at new diagnosis, from a patient treated with antithyroid drugs. The V and J genes are TRBV4-3 and TRBJ1-2; no clear D gene. For the CDR3, the DNA is TGCGCCAGCAGCCAAGGTCCGGGCTATGGCTACACCTTC. Protein product: CASSQGPGYGYTF.